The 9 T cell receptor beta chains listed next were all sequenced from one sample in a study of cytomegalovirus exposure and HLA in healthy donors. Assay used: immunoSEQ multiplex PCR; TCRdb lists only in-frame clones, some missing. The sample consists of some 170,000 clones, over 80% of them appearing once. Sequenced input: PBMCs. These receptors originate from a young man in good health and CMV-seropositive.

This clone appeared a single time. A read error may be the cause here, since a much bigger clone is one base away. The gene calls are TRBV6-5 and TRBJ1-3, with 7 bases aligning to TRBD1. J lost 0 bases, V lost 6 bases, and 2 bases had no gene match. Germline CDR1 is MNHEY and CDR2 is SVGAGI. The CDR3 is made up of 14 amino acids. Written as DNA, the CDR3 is TGTGCCAGCAGCTGGGACAGCTCTGGAAACACCATATATTTT. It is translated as CASSWDSSGNTIYF.

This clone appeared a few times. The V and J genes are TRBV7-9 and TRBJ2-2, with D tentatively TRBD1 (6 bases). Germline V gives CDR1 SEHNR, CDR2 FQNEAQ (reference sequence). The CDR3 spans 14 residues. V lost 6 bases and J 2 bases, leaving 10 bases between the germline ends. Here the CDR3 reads CASRVQGNTGELFF. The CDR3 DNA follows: TGTGCCAGCAGGGTACAGGGAAACACCGGGGAGCTGTTTTTT.

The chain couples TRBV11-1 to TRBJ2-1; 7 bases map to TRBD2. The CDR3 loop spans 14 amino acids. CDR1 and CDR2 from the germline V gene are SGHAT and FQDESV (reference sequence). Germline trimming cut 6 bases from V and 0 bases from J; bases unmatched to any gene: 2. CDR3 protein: CASRTGGSYNEQFF. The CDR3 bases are TGTGCCAGCAGGACGGGGGGCTCCTACAATGAGCAGTTCTTC.

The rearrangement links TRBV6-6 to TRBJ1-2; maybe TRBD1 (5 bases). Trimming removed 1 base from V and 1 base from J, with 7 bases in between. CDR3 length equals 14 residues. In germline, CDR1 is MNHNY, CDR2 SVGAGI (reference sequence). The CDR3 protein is CASSYYQGNYGYTF. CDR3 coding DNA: TGTGCCAGCAGTTACTACCAGGGTAACTATGGCTACACCTTC.

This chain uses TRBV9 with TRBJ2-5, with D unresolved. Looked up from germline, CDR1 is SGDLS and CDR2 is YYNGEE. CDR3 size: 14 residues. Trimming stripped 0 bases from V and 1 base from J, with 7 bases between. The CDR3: CASSVGHFQETQYF. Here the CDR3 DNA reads TGTGCCAGCAGCGTAGGACACTTCCAAGAGACCCAGTACTTC.

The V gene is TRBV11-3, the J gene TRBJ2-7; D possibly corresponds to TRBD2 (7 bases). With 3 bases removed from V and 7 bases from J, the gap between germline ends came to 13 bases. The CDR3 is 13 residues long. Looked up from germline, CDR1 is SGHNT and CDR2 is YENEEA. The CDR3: CASSFRGAGEQYF. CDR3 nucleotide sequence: TGTGCCAGCAGCTTTCGGGGGGCCGGGGAGCAGTACTTC.

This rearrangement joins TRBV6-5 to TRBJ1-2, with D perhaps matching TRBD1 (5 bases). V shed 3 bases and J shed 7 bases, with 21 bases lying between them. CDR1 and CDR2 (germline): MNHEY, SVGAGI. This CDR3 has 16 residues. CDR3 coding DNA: TGTGCCAGCAGTTATATGCGCGACAGTGAAGTGAGTGGCTACACCTTC. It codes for CASSYMRDSEVSGYTF.

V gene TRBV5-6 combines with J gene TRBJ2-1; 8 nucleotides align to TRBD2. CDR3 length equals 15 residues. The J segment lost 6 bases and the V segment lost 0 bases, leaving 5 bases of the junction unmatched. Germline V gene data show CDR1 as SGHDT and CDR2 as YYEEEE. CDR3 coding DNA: TGTGCCAGCAGCTTGGGTAGCGGGGCCTTCAATGAGCAGTTCTTC. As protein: CASSLGSGAFNEQFF.

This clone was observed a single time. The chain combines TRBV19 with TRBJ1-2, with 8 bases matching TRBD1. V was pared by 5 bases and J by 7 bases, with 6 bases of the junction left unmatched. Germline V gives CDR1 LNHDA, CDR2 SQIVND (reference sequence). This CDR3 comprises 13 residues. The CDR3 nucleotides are TGTGCCAGTAGTCTGGACAGGGTAACTGGCTACACCTTC. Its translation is CASSLDRVTGYTF.